This TCR beta chain emerged from a study of cytomegalovirus exposure and HLA in healthy donors. This clone was picked up one time. Antigen unknown. Study-level findings and limits: It was reportedly the case that the classifier diagnosed cytomegalovirus status with high specificity and sensitivity. Researchers catalogued roughly 170 TCR beta chains as cytomegalovirus-associated. Usually a TCR sequence was rare, but some public TCRs were found in many donors.

The CDR3 runs to 13 residues. From germline, CDR1 is SGHTA and CDR2 FQGNSA. V lost 1 base and J lost 5, with 8 bases in between. The data were produced by immunoSEQ multiplex PCR, yet TCRdb's version contains in-frame clones alone and is incomplete. Of around 99,000 clones in the sample, about nine tenths were seen once. Sample: PBMCs. The receptor was isolated from a woman between 18 and 29 years old in good health and CMV-seronegative. The V and J genes are TRBV7-2 and TRBJ1-1, with no clear D. In DNA form, the CDR3 reads TGTGCCAGCAGCTTAGATAGAGCAACTGAAGCTTTCTTT. Translated, it gives CASSLDRATEAFF.